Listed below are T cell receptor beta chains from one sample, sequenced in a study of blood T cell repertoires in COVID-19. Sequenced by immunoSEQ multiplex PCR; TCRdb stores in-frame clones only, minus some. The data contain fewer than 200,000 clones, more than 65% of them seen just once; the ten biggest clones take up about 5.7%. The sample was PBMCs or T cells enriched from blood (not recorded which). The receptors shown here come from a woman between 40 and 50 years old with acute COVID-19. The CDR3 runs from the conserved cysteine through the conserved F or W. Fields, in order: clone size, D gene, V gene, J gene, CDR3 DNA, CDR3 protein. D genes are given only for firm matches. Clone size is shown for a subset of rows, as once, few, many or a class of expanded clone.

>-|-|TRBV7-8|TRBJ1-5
TGTGCCAGCAGCTTCTATAGAAATCAGCCCCAGCATTTT
CASSFYRNQPQHF
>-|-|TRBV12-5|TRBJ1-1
TGTGCTAGTGGTTTCTACGGTGAAGCTTTCTTT
CASGFYGEAFF
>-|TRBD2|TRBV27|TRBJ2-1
TGTGCCAGCAGTAGAACTAGCGAACCCTACAATGAGCAGTTCTTC
CASSRTSEPYNEQFF
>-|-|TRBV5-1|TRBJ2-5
TGCGCCAGCAGCTTGATGTCCAACCAAGAGACCCAGTACTTC
CASSLMSNQETQYF
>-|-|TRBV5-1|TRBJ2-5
TGCGCCAGCAGCTTCCTGTCAGACCAAGAGACCCAGTACTTC
CASSFLSDQETQYF
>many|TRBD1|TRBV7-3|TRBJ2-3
TGTGCCAGCAGCCCACAGGGGAGAGCGGATACGCAGTATTTT
CASSPQGRADTQYF
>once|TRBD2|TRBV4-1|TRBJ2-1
TGCGCCAGCAGCCAACCAGGCTCCGGTGGCGGGAGGAATGAGCAGTTCTTC
CASSQPGSGGGRNEQFF
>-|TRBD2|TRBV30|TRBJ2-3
TGTGCCTGGAAGGTGTCGGGAGGGCCACCAGATACGCAGTATTTT
CAWKVSGGPPDTQYF
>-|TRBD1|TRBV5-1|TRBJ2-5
TGCGCCAGCAGCGTCTACGACAGGGGTCTGATGATCGAGACCCAGTACTTC
CASSVYDRGLMIETQYF
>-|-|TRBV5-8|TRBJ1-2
TGTGCCAGCAGCTTGGCAGGCTTCGTGGATGGCTACACCTTC
CASSLAGFVDGYTF
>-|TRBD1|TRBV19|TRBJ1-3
TGTGCCAGTAGGGGACAGGGGGCTTCTGGAAACACCATATATTTT
CASRGQGASGNTIYF
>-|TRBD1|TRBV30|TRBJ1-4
TGTGCCTGGCTCCGGGACAGGGCCGCTGGTGAAAAACTGTTTTTT
CAWLRDRAAGEKLFF
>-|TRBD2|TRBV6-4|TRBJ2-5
TGTGCCAGCAGCCTTGGGGCGGGACTAGCAACAGAGACCCAGTACTTC
CASSLGAGLATETQYF
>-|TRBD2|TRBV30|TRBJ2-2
TGTGCCTGGAAAAGCGGGGTGGGAACCGGGGAGCTGTTTTTT
CAWKSGVGTGELFF
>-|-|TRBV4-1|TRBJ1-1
TGCGCCAGCAGCCCGACCCCTCAGGAGGACACTGAAGCTTTCTTT
CASSPTPQEDTEAFF
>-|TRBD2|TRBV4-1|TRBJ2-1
TGCGCCAGCAGCCCTAATCTAGCGGGGGACAATGAGCAGTTCTTC
CASSPNLAGDNEQFF
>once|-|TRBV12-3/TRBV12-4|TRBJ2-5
TGTGCCAGCAGTTCTGAGACCCAGTACTTC
CASSSETQYF
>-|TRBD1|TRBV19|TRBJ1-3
TGTGCCAGTAGTCCCCACACCGCCACAGGGGGTTCTTCAGGAAACACCATATATTTT
CASSPHTATGGSSGNTIYF
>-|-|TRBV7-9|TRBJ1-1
TGTGCCAGCAGCCTTAAAATGGGAGGGAGGAACACTGAAGCTTTCTTT
CASSLKMGGRNTEAFF
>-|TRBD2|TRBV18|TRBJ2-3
TGTGCCAGCTCACTACCTAGCGGAGCTAGCACAGATACGCAGTATTTT
CASSLPSGASTDTQYF
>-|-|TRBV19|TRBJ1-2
TGTGCCAGTAGTATAGATAGGGAGAAGATGGGCTACACCTTC
CASSIDREKMGYTF
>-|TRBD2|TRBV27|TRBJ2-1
TGTGCCAGCAGTTTGACTAGCGGGAGGGAGGATGAGCAGTTCTTC
CASSLTSGREDEQFF
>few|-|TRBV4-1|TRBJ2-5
TGCGCCAGCAGCCGACTACGCAGCGAGACCCAGTACTTC
CASSRLRSETQYF
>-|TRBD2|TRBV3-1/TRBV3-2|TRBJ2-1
TGTGCCAGCAGCAAGACTAGCGGGAGTTACAATGAGCAGTTCTTC
CASSKTSGSYNEQFF
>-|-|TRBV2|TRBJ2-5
TGTGCCAGCAGGGGCCTTTCGGGGCAAGAGACCCAGTACTTC
CASRGLSGQETQYF
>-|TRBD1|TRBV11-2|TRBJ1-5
TGTGCCAGCAGCTATGACAGGGTTCAGCCCCAGCATTTT
CASSYDRVQPQHF
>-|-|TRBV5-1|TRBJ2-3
TGCGCCAGCAGCTTTAGCGGAAGCACAGATACGCAGTATTTT
CASSFSGSTDTQYF
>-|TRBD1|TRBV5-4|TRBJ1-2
TGTGCCAGCAGCCCCATGGCCGGGACAGGGGGCCCCTACTATGGCTACACCTTC
CASSPMAGTGGPYYGYTF
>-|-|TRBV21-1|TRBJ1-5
TGTGCCAGCAGCAACGGGATGAGGGGGTGCAATCAGCCCCAGCATTTT
CASSNGMRGCNQPQHF
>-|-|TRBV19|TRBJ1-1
TGTGCCAGTAGTATTGACAGACTGAACACTGAAGCTTTCTTT
CASSIDRLNTEAFF
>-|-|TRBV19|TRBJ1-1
TGTGCCAGTAGTACCAACCCCTCCGCGGGGACTGAAGCTTTCTTT
CASSTNPSAGTEAFF
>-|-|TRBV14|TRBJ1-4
TGTGCCAGCAGCCAAGGGGTGGAAGCGACTAATGAAAAACTGTTTTTT
CASSQGVEATNEKLFF
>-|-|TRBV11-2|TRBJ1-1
TGTGCCAGCAGCTTTCAGGCGAACACTGAAGCTTTCTTT
CASSFQANTEAFF
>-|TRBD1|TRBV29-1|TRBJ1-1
TGCAGCGTCGTACAGGGGATTGGGGGCACTGAAGCTTTCTTT
CSVVQGIGGTEAFF
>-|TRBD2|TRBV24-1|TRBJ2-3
TGTGCCACCAGTGATCCCCGGGAGGAGATAGCGGGAGAACTGGCTACGCAGTATTTT
CATSDPREEIAGELATQYF
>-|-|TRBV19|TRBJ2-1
TGTGCCAGTAGAAATCTTCGAGACAATGAGCAGTTCTTC
CASRNLRDNEQFF
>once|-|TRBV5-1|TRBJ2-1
TGCGCCAGCAGCCCCCCGGGTAGTTTGAATGAGCAGTTCTTC
CASSPPGSLNEQFF
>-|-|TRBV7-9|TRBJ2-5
TGTGCCAGCAGCTCGCTTAGGGACAAAGAGACCCAGTACTTC
CASSSLRDKETQYF
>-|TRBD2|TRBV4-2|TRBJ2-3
TGTGCCAGCAGCCAAGAGCTAGCGGTTACAGATACGCAGTATTTT
CASSQELAVTDTQYF
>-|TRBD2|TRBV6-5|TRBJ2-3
TGTGCCAGCAGATGGGGGAGGGGAGATACGCAGTATTTT
CASRWGRGDTQYF
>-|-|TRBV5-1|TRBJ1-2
TGCGCCAGCAGCTTGGAGCAGGACTATGGCTACACCTTC
CASSLEQDYGYTF
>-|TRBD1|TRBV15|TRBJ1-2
TGTGCCACCAGCAGGGGCCCGATGGACAGGGCTTCTAACTATGGCTACACCTTC
CATSRGPMDRASNYGYTF
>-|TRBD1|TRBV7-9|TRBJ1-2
TGTGCCAGCACCCCAGGGGGTTACTATGGCTACACCTTC
CASTPGGYYGYTF
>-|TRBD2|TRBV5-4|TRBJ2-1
TGTGCCAGCAGCCTACCCCCGGGACTAGCGGTAGGAGAGCAGTTCTTC
CASSLPPGLAVGEQFF
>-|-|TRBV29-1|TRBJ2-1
TGCAGCGTTGTGGGGGGACAGATTAGCTCCTACAATGAGCAGTTCTTC
CSVVGGQISSYNEQFF
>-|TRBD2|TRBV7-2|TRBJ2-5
TGTGCCAGCAGCTTAGTCCGACTAGCGGGAGGAGGAGAGACCCAGTACTTC
CASSLVRLAGGGETQYF
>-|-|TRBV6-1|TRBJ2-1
TGTGCCAGCAGTGAGATACAGGCGACCCTGTCCAATGAGCAGTTCTTC
CASSEIQATLSNEQFF
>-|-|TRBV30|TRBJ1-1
TGTGCCTGGATCCAGGAAGGTGAAGCTTTCTTT
CAWIQEGEAFF
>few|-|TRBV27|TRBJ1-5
TGTGCCAGCAGTTTATTAAGAGGAGGGAAGAATCAGCCCCAGCATTTT
CASSLLRGGKNQPQHF
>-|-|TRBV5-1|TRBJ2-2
TGCGCCAGCAGCTTTTTGGGGGGACCCACCGGGGAGCTGTTTTTT
CASSFLGGPTGELFF
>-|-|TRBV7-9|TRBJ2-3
TGTGCCAGCAGCCCCGGGAAGCTGACGGGTACGCAGTATTTT
CASSPGKLTGTQYF
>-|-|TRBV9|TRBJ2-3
TGTGCCAGCAGCGTAGCAGAAGATACGCAGTATTTT
CASSVAEDTQYF
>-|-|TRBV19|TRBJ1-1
TGTGCCAGTGCTCAGGGTTACTCGGAAGCTTTCTTT
CASAQGYSEAFF
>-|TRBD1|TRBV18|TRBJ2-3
TGTGCCAGCTCACCGGACAGGAACACAGATACGCAGTATTTT
CASSPDRNTDTQYF
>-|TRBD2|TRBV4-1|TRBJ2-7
TGCGCCAGCAGCCAGCGGGAGATCCACAATACCGAGCAGTACTTC
CASSQREIHNTEQYF
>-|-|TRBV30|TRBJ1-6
TGTGCCTGGAGACTAGACCGTAAGGCGTATAATTCACCCCTCCACTTT
CAWRLDRKAYNSPLHF
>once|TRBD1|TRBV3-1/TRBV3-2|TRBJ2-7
TGTGCCAGCAGCCAAACTTCGGGACAGGGGGCGAGAGAGCAGTACTTC
CASSQTSGQGAREQYF